This T cell receptor beta chain was sequenced during a study of cytomegalovirus exposure and HLA in healthy donors (dated by TCRdb to about 2017). For the wider study: An earlier analysis of 587 of the donors reported 276 Gb of sequence data and 100 million to 120 million unique TCR beta sequences obtained from some 170 million T cells. Five DR-DQ haplotypes were handled as single units for association and clustering because linkage in the cohort was strong. Typing coverage varied by locus: 629-630 donors for A, B, C, DRB1 and DQB1; roughly 560 for DQA1; 606 for DPA1; approximately 450 for DPB1. Class I and class II HLA loci were covered by the typing at four-digit resolution. The study aimed to test whether cataloging public T cell receptors could reveal signatures of past pathogen exposure. In a later genetic analysis, genome-wide SNP genotypes for 398 of the 666 donors were used, and that subset was treated as a discovery cohort. Along with the approximately 650-subject first cohort, a separate validation cohort of over a hundred different subjects was used. Rather than using new phenotypic data, the later analysis identified candidate immune exposures from TCR beta sequences and from how often those sequences occurred across donors. Donor age, sex, ethnicity and CMV serostatus were compiled alongside the repertoire data. Among around 400 genotyped donors of the cohort, an average of approximately 240,000 unique TCR beta nucleotide sequences was sequenced per donor, of which roughly 17% were non-productive. An earlier analysis of about 600 of the donors used high-throughput TCR beta sequencing to judge whether each TCR beta V gene segment behaved as functional or pseudogenic. An early release that covered more than 550 HLA-typed donors contained approximately 300 gigabases of sequencing data and approximately 85 million unique TCR sequences. Of the 350 to 400 genotyped donors, roughly 80% fell in the genetic ancestry cluster associated with self-reported Caucasian donors. The study used immunosequencing to profile the T cell repertoires of around 600 subjects and linked those repertoires to cytomegalovirus serostatus. To predict cytomegalovirus infection status, the study brought together high-throughput TCR immunosequencing, statistical association of individual TCRs with disease status, and machine learning. Every repertoire in the discovery cohort had been generated on one and the same sequencing platform. In a later analysis, previously published TCR beta repertoires from more than 500 donors were re-analyzed and high-resolution HLA genotyping was added so that TCR occurrence patterns could be studied.

A remark on this clone: No antigen is known for it.

Libraries came from the immunoSEQ multiplex PCR assay. For the multiplex PCR, a mixture combining 60 forward primers for TCR Vbeta segments and 13 reverse primers for TCR Jbeta segments was used. The CDR3 region of rearranged TCR beta genes was amplified from genomic DNA with a multiplex PCR assay. Amplified TCR beta libraries were sequenced as 87-base-pair reads on the Illumina HiSeq System. The published analysis was carried out like this. A later analysis counted about 80 million unique TCR beta chains across the 666 repertoires, and 10 million to 11 million of these chains were shared by at least two donors. To remove PCR and sequencing errors, raw reads were error-corrected and collapsed into unique sequences using a nearest-neighbor algorithm that merged closely related sequences. CDR3 sequences were aligned to IMGT reference sequences to assign V, D and J gene segments. For a sequence to be retained, at least a six-nucleotide match to both a V gene segment and a J gene segment was required. Rearrangements were classified as productive when the CDR3 lacked stop codons and remained in frame with V and J, and all other rearrangements were classified as non-productive. Following IMGT convention, CDR3 was defined as the stretch from the second conserved V-encoded cysteine to the conserved J-encoded phenylalanine. The earlier analysis of a few hundred of the donors excluded any sequence lacking an unambiguous match to a single V gene segment. In an earlier analysis of 587 of the donors, V segments were called functional above 56.7% productive rearrangements and were called segregating when the between-donor standard deviation exceeded 5%. A statistical classification framework was built to diagnose cytomegalovirus status from the catalog of TCR beta chain sequences. V and J gene assignment, in a later analysis, came from comparing TCR nucleotide sequences with IMGT/GENE-DB human TR gene sequences. Using the TCRdist pipeline, a later analysis assigned CDR3 sequences along with most-parsimonious VDJ recombination scenarios. In a later analysis, each TCR beta chain was defined by its CDR3 amino acid sequence together with its V-gene family, and reads without a unique V-gene family were excluded. In a later analysis, a few hundred highly shared, low-generation-probability nucleotide sequences were removed to address suspected cross-contamination and a sequencing artifact. In a later analysis, a clonal expansion index for each public chain was calculated from normalized within-repertoire ranks of inferred template counts. Generation probabilities in a later analysis came from a VDJ recombination model fitted to out-of-frame rearrangements, and those results were checked against IGoR. In a later analysis, TCR-TCR, TCR-HLA and TCR-CMV co-occurrence was scored with hypergeometric tests, and a repertoire-size bias correction was applied to TCR pairs. A later analysis estimated false discovery rates by permuting HLA or CMV assignments 20 times. In a later analysis, co-occurring TCRs were grouped with DBSCAN, and TCRdist sequence similarity was added when clustering was performed within HLA-allele-positive subsets. For co-occurrence clustering, repertoires with fewer than 30,000 or more than 120,000 public chains were excluded, along with five repertoires with anomalous nucleotide sharing. The immuneACCESS repertoire file appears here via TCRdb, limited to in-frame rearrangements. These files lack a portion of the clones; in checked studies, under half of the deficit traces to unresolved V genes, and the cause of the others is not known. For V, J and clone size, that table is used; D and trimming come from the DNA. This sample's records show around 140,000 clones. The leading ten clones occupy 0.8% to 1% of the sample.

In total, 666 healthy bone marrow donors made up the cohort. Cohort members were all nominally healthy when sampled, although unrecorded immune exposures were likely present. The donor was CMV seronegative and belonged to the group of 352 seronegative cohort members. Each donor provided a peripheral blood sample, and peripheral blood mononuclear cells were used for TCR beta sequencing. Genomic DNA was extracted from the blood cell samples with the Qiagen DNeasy Blood Extraction Kit. CDR1 is given as MNHEY and CDR2 as SVGAGI, both from the germline V gene. Inclusive of the bounding cysteine and phenylalanine, the CDR3 is 14 residues long. CDR3 DNA is the only sequence kept; it has 42 bases, read in frame from the first base. At the junction V is shortened by 0 bases and J by 3 bases, with 8 bases in between. Overall study outcomes, separate from this receptor: The classifier was reported to diagnose cytomegalovirus status with high specificity and sensitivity in both the original cohort and the validation cohort. Linkage disequilibrium might explain the correlated functional status among segregating V segments, but an unknown experimental factor could not be excluded. The study listed around 160 TCR beta chains as associated with cytomegalovirus. Across donors, most TCR sequences were observed very rarely, whereas some public TCRs were present in many individuals. Compared with equally common non-associated chains, HLA-associated TCR beta chains in a later analysis were more clonally expanded and had lower generation probabilities. At a false discovery rate of 0.05, a later analysis linked under 20,000 TCR beta sequences to specific HLA alleles. Some IMGT-functional V segments, including TRBV6-2 and TRBV6-3, could not be distinguished by the 87-base-pair reads and were therefore excluded. In a later analysis, most CMV-associated TCR beta chains were found to appear HLA-restricted, with HLA associations seemingly driven largely by CMV exposure. Sequencing depth was assumed to be roughly uniform across donors in the presence/absence analyses, though that assumption may not hold. In vitro tests confirmed that three of the cytomegalovirus-associated TCR beta chains recognize cytomegalovirus antigens. V-gene and J-gene trimming of TCR beta chains was associated with a missense DCLRE1C variant in a later genetic analysis, and the association was replicated in an independent cohort. A further reported finding was that TCR beta sequences accurately predicted the HLA-A and HLA-B alleles for most subjects in the first cohort. Because counts were too low, more than 15 rarely observed V segments, including chromosome 9 orphons, were excluded from the earlier analysis of around 590 of the donors. Because some donors lacked HLA typing at each locus, the association tests relied only on the typed subset. An earlier analysis of approximately 540 of the donors showed that most TCR beta V segments appeared in productive rearrangements either about 87% or about 30% of the time, which broadly matched IMGT annotations. Strong co-occurrence of HLA alleles, especially DR and DQ, made assigning TCR associations to individual alleles difficult. In a later analysis, TCR association rates were found to vary across HLA loci, with the most associated TCRs seen for DRB1 alleles and the fewest for HLA-C alleles. In a later genetic analysis, fewer N-insertions in productive TCRs were reported among donors in an Asian-associated ancestry cluster than the approximately 710-donor mean. A cluster of highly shared sequence variants was judged likely to be a technical artifact of the sequencing pipeline. Only TCR beta chains were sequenced in this cohort, and the absence of alpha or paired-chain data limited detectable features. Immune exposure information for the cohort was limited to CMV serostatus. In a later analysis, several top co-occurrence clusters were reported to appear linked to parvovirus B19, influenza, CMV and Epstein-Barr virus. It was suggested by the authors that the approach could potentially be generalized to other disease states and immunological phenotypes.

The specimen was PBMCs. The receptor's source is a male donor in good health and CMV-seronegative. The rearrangement combines TRBV6-5 with TRBJ1-1, with the D gene too uncertain to name. The CDR3 region: CASSYSPRDTEAFF. In nucleotides, the sequence is TGTGCCAGCAGTTACTCACCACGGGACACTGAAGCTTTCTTT.